Below, 17 T cell receptor beta chains from the same sample are listed, as sequenced in a study of cytomegalovirus exposure and HLA in healthy donors. PCR primers comprised 60 Vbeta and 13 Jbeta primers. TCRdb's table, derived via immunoSEQ multiplex PCR, lists solely in-frame clones and lacks some. This table lists approximately 190,000 clones. The source material was PBMCs. Source of these receptors: a man aged 25 to 45 in good health and CMV-seronegative.

The chain employs TRBV2 and TRBJ2-7; D is possibly TRBD2 (5 bases). Germline V lookup: CDR1 SNHLY, CDR2 FYNNEI. V shed 3 bases and J shed 3 bases, with 12 bases lying between them. This CDR3 comprises 14 residues. CDR3 bases: TGTGCCAGCAGTGATAGCGACTGGGACTACGAGCAGTACTTC. Amino acid sequence: CASSDSDWDYEQYF.

The rearrangement links TRBV27 to TRBJ2-7; tentative D call: TRBD1 (5 bases). The CDR3 has 14 amino acids. CDR1 and CDR2 from the germline V gene are MNHEY and SMNVEV (reference sequence). Trimming stripped 0 bases from V and 5 bases from J, with 11 bases between. CDR3 in amino acids: CASSLSGQGHEQYF. CDR3 nucleotides: TGTGCCAGCAGTTTATCGGGGCAGGGCCACGAGCAGTACTTC.

The chain joins TRBV12-5 to TRBJ2-1, with D tentatively TRBD2 (5 bases). Trimming cost V 2 bases and J 0 bases, with 5 bases left between them. CDR3 length equals 14 residues. CDR1 and CDR2 (germline): LGHNT, FRNRAP. CDR3: CASGLRGSYNEQFF. The CDR3 DNA follows: TGTGCTAGTGGTTTGCGGGGCTCCTACAATGAGCAGTTCTTC.

CDR3 loop: CASSSGLAGGNEQFF. DNA for the CDR3: TGTGCCAGCAGCTCCGGACTAGCGGGAGGAAATGAGCAGTTCTTC. This chain links TRBV5-4 with TRBJ2-1, with 14 bases that match TRBD2. The V gene end was trimmed by 3 bases and the J gene end by 7 bases; junction bases not matched to a gene: 3. CDR1 and CDR2 from the germline V gene are SGHNT and YYREEE (reference sequence). The CDR3 covers 15 residues.

The genes are TRBV7-8 and TRBJ2-1; no reliable D call. Germline-derived CDR1 and CDR2 are SGHVS and FQNEAQ. This CDR3 region has 11 residues. The V and J ends lost 5 bases and 9 bases respectively, with 8 bases between them. CDR3 in amino acids: CASSLRFEQFF. As DNA, the CDR3 is TGTGCCAGCAGCCTCCGGTTTGAGCAGTTCTTC.

The gene calls are TRBV6-5 and TRBJ2-7; TRBD2 agrees at 8 bases. This CDR3 region has 14 residues. V trimming: 7 bases; J trimming: 4 bases; junction bases outside the gene matches: 9. Germline V gene lookup returns CDR1 MNHEY and CDR2 SVGAGI. The CDR3 DNA sequence: TGTGCCAGCAAACGAAGCGGGAGTGCGTACGAGCAGTACTTC. Translated, it gives CASKRSGSAYEQYF.

This chain uses TRBV27 with TRBJ1-1, with D possibly TRBD1 on 6 matching bases. The CDR3 extends over 14 amino acids. CDR1 is MNHEY, CDR2 SMNVEV, per germline (reference sequence). V lost 6 bases and J 6 bases, leaving 17 bases between the germline ends. The CDR3 bases are TGTGCCAGCAGAGTTAGGGGGATAGTGGCTGAAGCTTTCTTT. It translates to CASRVRGIVAEAFF.

The V call is TRBV6-5, the J call TRBJ1-6; D is possibly TRBD1 (5 bases). This CDR3 region has 13 residues. Germline CDR1 and CDR2: MNHEY and SVGAGI. V shed 6 bases and J shed 6 bases, with 9 bases lying between them. Here the CDR3 DNA reads TGTGCCAGCAGCCGCGGGACTAATTCACCCCTCCACTTT. It specifies CASSRGTNSPLHF.

The rearrangement joins TRBV19 to TRBJ2-6; D not certain. Germline CDR1 and CDR2: LNHDA and SQIVND (reference sequence). V dropped 5 bases and J dropped 0 bases, with 5 bases sitting between them. The CDR3 extends over 14 amino acids. In nucleotides, the CDR3 is TGTGCCAGTAGTTCGGGCTCTGGGGCCAACGTCCTGACTTTC. Encoded protein: CASSSGSGANVLTF.

The chain combines TRBV4-2 with TRBJ2-1, with TRBD2 matching over 7 bases. The CDR3 sequence is 16 residues long. CDR1 LGHNA and CDR2 YNFKEQ come from the germline V gene. The J segment lost 3 bases and the V segment lost 4 bases, leaving 9 bases of the junction unmatched. The CDR3 DNA is TGTGCCAGCAGCCCGGTAGCGGGTGGGATCTACAATGAGCAGTTCTTC. This encodes CASSPVAGGIYNEQFF.

The chain uses TRBV5-1 and TRBJ1-4; D gene ambiguous. Germline V gene sequence: CDR1 SGHRS, CDR2 YFSETQ. V was trimmed by 2 bases and J by 1 base, leaving 3 bases between them. CDR3 length: 13 amino acids. The CDR3: CASSFGTNEKLFF. The CDR3, as DNA: TGCGCCAGCAGCTTCGGAACTAATGAAAAACTGTTTTTT.

The V call is TRBV5-4, the J call TRBJ2-3; TRBD2 might be the D (7 bases). The CDR3 sequence is 14 residues long. V dropped 5 bases and J dropped 6 bases, with 16 bases sitting between them. CDR1 SGHNT and CDR2 YYREEE come from the germline V gene (reference sequence). The CDR3 is CASSMGGGMDTQYF. CDR3 DNA: TGTGCCAGCAGTATGGGGGGGGGCATGGATACGCAGTATTTT. Full variable domain (remainder filled in from reference TRBV5-4 and TRBJ2-3): ETGVTQSPTHLIKTRGQQVTLRCSSQSGHNTVSWYQQALGQGPQFIFQYYREEENGRGNFPPRFSGLQFPNYSSELNVNALELDDSALYLCASSMGGGMDTQYFGPGTRLTVL.

This rearrangement joins TRBV25-1 to TRBJ2-7; the D gene is possibly TRBD1 (6 bases). The CDR3 contains 16 residues. The ends were cut back, 7 bases at V and 0 bases at J, with 19 bases in the middle. Germline V CDR1 and CDR2: MGHDK, SYGVNS. CDR3 protein: CASNGPTGEDSYEQYF. The CDR3 DNA reads as TGTGCCAGCAACGGGCCGACAGGAGAAGACTCCTACGAGCAGTACTTC.

The chain carries TRBV7-2 and TRBJ1-1, with 10 positions matching TRBD1. The ends lost 0 bases at V and 4 bases at J; junction bases unmatched: 2. The germline CDR1 and CDR2 sequences are SGHTA and FQGNSA. The CDR3 consists of 15 residues. CDR3 coding DNA: TGTGCCAGCAGCTTAGCTTGGACAGGGGGCACTGAAGCTTTCTTT. It yields the protein CASSLAWTGGTEAFF.

The genes are TRBV13 and TRBJ2-1; D is possibly TRBD2 (7 bases). Germline V lookup: CDR1 PRHDT, CDR2 FYEKMQ (reference sequence). The CDR3 spans 18 residues. The V end was cut by 3 bases, the J end by 6 bases, with 24 bases between. The CDR3 bases are TGTGCCAGCAGCTTTAGACGGGCCCAGGGGCGGGAGAGCAATGAGCAGTTCTTC. This codes for CASSFRRAQGRESNEQFF. Variable domain in full (rest from reference TRBV13 and TRBJ2-1): AAGVIQSPRHLIKEKRETATLKCYPIPRHDTVYWYQQGPGQDPQFLISFYEKMQSDKGSIPDRFSAQQFSDYHSELNMSSLELGDSALYFCASSFRRAQGRESNEQFFGPGTRLTVL.

This chain links TRBV27 with TRBJ2-7, with 9 bases lining up with TRBD2. Germline V lookup: CDR1 MNHEY, CDR2 SMNVEV (reference sequence). The CDR3 consists of 17 residues. With 2 bases clipped from V and 2 bases from J, the junction kept 10 bases outside the gene matches. The CDR3 protein is CASSLTGGLAGPYEQYF. CDR3 DNA: TGTGCCAGCAGTTTAACTGGGGGGCTAGCGGGGCCCTACGAGCAGTACTTC.

The chain is built from TRBV30 and TRBJ2-2, with a tentative D call TRBD2 (7 bases). CDR3 size: 15 residues. The germline CDR1 and CDR2 sequences are GTSNPN and SVGIG (reference sequence). Trimming stripped 4 bases from V and 3 bases from J, with 15 bases between. In nucleotides, the CDR3 is TGTGCCTGGAAAACAGGCGGGGGCGACACCGGGGAGCTGTTTTTT. Encoded protein: CAWKTGGGDTGELFF.